This T cell receptor beta chain was documented in a study of blood T cell repertoires in COVID-19. This CDR3 has 15 residues. V was clipped by 2 bases and J by 1 base; unmatched bases: 1. Authors' analysis steps: The authors estimated nucleated cell counts from reference gene primer amplification. Generated by immunoSEQ multiplex PCR, the TCRdb table keeps only in-frame clones and is missing some. From that table come the V and J calls and clone size; the DNA was used to work out D and trimming. Of fewer than 500,000 clones in the sample, 81% were seen once. This rearrangement joins TRBV23-1 to TRBJ1-2; 10 bases are shared with TRBD1. TRBV23-1 is an ORF, with its function uncertain. Specimen: peripheral blood. This receptor was obtained from a human donor with acute or convalescent COVID-19. The donor label of this sample is uncertain. The CDR3: CASSQGTGDNYGYTF. CDR3 sequence (DNA): TGCGCCAGCAGTCAAGGGACAGGGGATAACTATGGCTACACCTTC.